What follows are 24 T cell receptor beta chains derived from one specimen sequenced in a study of T cells in localized non-small cell lung cancer. The method was immunoSEQ multiplex PCR; TCRdb's version includes in-frame clones alone and lacks a portion of them. Of around 90,000 clones in the sample, about 78% were seen once. The input for sequencing was PBMCs, taken before any cancer treatment. Every receptor here comes from a man aged 40-75 years with stage II squamous cell lung carcinoma.

V usage is TRBV9 and J usage is TRBJ1-3, with D perhaps matching TRBD1 (6 bases). This CDR3 is built from 22 residues. The germline gives CDR1 SGDLS, CDR2 YYNGEE. V was cut by 0 bases and J by 0 bases, with 28 bases left in between. The CDR3 nucleotides are TGTGCCAGCAGCGTAGCTACTTTGAGTCCTTGGCAGGGGACATCCTCTGGAAACACCATATATTTT. Protein product: CASSVATLSPWQGTSSGNTIYF. The variable domain in full, with the rest retrieved from reference TRBV9 and TRBJ1-3, is DSGVTQTPKHLITATGQRVTLRCSPRSGDLSVYWYQQSLDQGLQFLIQYYNGEERAKGNILERFSAQQFPDLHSELNLSSLELGDSALYFCASSVATLSPWQGTSSGNTIYFGEGSWLTVV.

The chain employs TRBV18 and TRBJ2-5, with 8 bases matching TRBD2. The CDR3 length is 15 residues. V gave up 4 bases and J gave up 2 bases; unmatched junction bases: 6. Looked up from germline, CDR1 is KGHSH and CDR2 is LQKENI. This CDR3 is CASSRSGGAQETQYF. The CDR3 DNA reads as TGTGCCAGCTCACGGTCGGGAGGGGCGCAAGAGACCCAGTACTTC.

The gene calls are TRBV30 and TRBJ2-2; TRBD1 aligns across 7 bases. V lost 2 bases to trimming and J lost 5 bases; unmatched junction nucleotides: 8. The CDR3 covers 15 residues. Germline CDR1 GTSNPN, CDR2 SVGIG (reference sequence). The CDR3 nucleotides are TGTGCCTGGAGTACGATTTACAGGGGAACCGGGGAGCTGTTTTTT. Residues: CAWSTIYRGTGELFF.

The chain recombines TRBV6-5 with TRBJ2-2, with TRBD2 identical over 8 bases. J lost 6 bases, V lost 5 bases, and 8 bases had no gene match. The CDR3 has 15 amino acids. Germline V gene lookup returns CDR1 MNHEY and CDR2 SVGAGI. As DNA, the CDR3 is TGTGCCAGCAGTCCGGGACTAGGGTCCGCCGGGGAGCTGTTTTTT. Residues: CASSPGLGSAGELFF.

The DNA for the CDR3 is TGCAGCGTTCAGGGGGACTCTTTTAACTATGGCTACACCTTC. It is translated as CSVQGDSFNYGYTF. The chain combines TRBV29-1 with TRBJ1-2, with 7 bases aligning to TRBD1. Germline V lookup: CDR1 SQVTM, CDR2 ANQGSEA. The CDR3 length is 14 residues. Trimming at V came to 5 bases and at J to 1 base, leaving 7 bases not matched to a gene.

The J gene is TRBJ1-1, the V gene TRBV9; the D gene is possibly TRBD1 (6 bases). V dropped 0 bases and J dropped 3 bases, with 12 bases sitting between them. The CDR3 contains 15 residues. Per the germline V gene, CDR1 is SGDLS and CDR2 is YYNGEE. The chain's CDR3 is CASSVVGGRDTEAFF. CDR3 bases: TGTGCCAGCAGCGTAGTGGGGGGCCGGGACACTGAAGCTTTCTTT.

The gene calls are TRBV27 and TRBJ2-7; 8 positions match TRBD1. V shed 3 bases, J shed 2 bases, and the junction held 3 bases outside the gene matches. Germline CDR1 MNHEY, CDR2 SMNVEV (reference sequence). CDR3 size: 14 residues. CDR3 amino acids: CASSFGQGPYEQYF. CDR3 DNA: TGTGCCAGCAGTTTTGGACAGGGCCCCTACGAGCAGTACTTC.

V and J are TRBV5-6 and TRBJ1-1; D uncertain. CDR1 and CDR2 from the germline V gene are SGHDT and YYEEEE. Trimming took off 4 bases at V and 9 bases at J, with 16 bases between the two ends. The length of the CDR3 is 13 residues. DNA of the CDR3: TGTGCCAGCAGCCCCGCCGGGGTGATGAAAGCTTTCTTT. This codes for CASSPAGVMKAFF. Looking up the rest from reference TRBV5-6 and TRBJ1-1 gives the full variable domain: DAGVTQSPTHLIKTRGQQVTLRCSPKSGHDTVSWYQQALGQGPQFIFQYYEEEERQRGNFPDRFSGHQFPNYSSELNVNALLLGDSALYLCASSPAGVMKAFFGQGTRLTVV.

The rearrangement links TRBV6-1 to TRBJ2-3, with unresolved D. Germline-derived CDR1 and CDR2 are MNHNS and SASEGT. CDR3 size: 12 residues. V lost 6 bases, J lost 4 bases, and 8 bases lay in between. This CDR3 is CASSQHADTQYF. CDR3 in DNA: TGTGCCAGCAGCCAACACGCAGATACGCAGTATTTT.

The chain uses TRBV5-1 and TRBJ2-5; the match to TRBD1 covers 7 bases. The CDR3 loop spans 14 amino acids. V was pared by 4 bases and J by 2 bases, with 5 bases of the junction left unmatched. Germline assignment: CDR1 SGHRS and CDR2 YFSETQ. The CDR3 nucleotides read TGCGCCAGCAGCCAGATGACAGGGCAAGAGACCCAGTACTTC. Encoded protein: CASSQMTGQETQYF.

In this sample, this clone turned up many times. The V gene is TRBV19, the J gene TRBJ2-7; the D gene is possibly TRBD2 (7 bases). Germline V gene lookup returns CDR1 LNHDA and CDR2 SQIVND (reference sequence). The CDR3 totals 13 residues. With 3 bases removed from V and 5 bases from J, the gap between germline ends came to 11 bases. This CDR3 is CASSILGGDEQYF. The CDR3 DNA is TGTGCCAGTAGTATCTTAGGGGGGGACGAGCAGTACTTC.

This clone was observed a few times. The chain combines TRBV2 with TRBJ1-5; D is unresolved. Trimming removed 5 bases from V and 0 bases from J, with 8 bases in between. Germline CDR1 and CDR2: SNHLY and FYNNEI. CDR3 length: 14 amino acids. The CDR3 DNA follows: TGTGCCAGCAGTCGACTCAATAGCAATCAGCCCCAGCATTTT. It translates to CASSRLNSNQPQHF.

The J gene is TRBJ2-5, the V gene TRBV2; a weak D match, TRBD2 (6 bases). Germline CDR1 SNHLY, CDR2 FYNNEI. Trimming stripped 7 bases from V and 5 bases from J, with 20 bases between. The CDR3 is 15 residues long. The CDR3 sequence: CASKWGDLLAETQYF. The CDR3 coding sequence is TGTGCCAGCAAATGGGGGGACTTGCTCGCGGAGACCCAGTACTTC.

V gene TRBV4-3 combines with J gene TRBJ1-6; D remains unclear. The V end was cut by 1 base, the J end by 7 bases, with 5 bases between. Per germline, CDR1 LGHNA and CDR2 YSLEER. The CDR3 extends over 13 amino acids. For the CDR3, the DNA is TGCGCCAGCAGCCAAGTCCTGAATTCACCCCTCCACTTT. Amino acid sequence: CASSQVLNSPLHF.

V gene TRBV5-1 combines with J gene TRBJ2-5; no firm D call. Trimming stripped 4 bases from V and 1 base from J, with 2 bases between. The CDR3 is 11 residues long. Germline V gene lookup returns CDR1 SGHRS and CDR2 YFSETQ. CDR3 bases: TGCGCCAGCAGCATCCAAGAGACCCAGTACTTC. The encoded protein is CASSIQETQYF.

The chain uses TRBV27 and TRBJ2-7; 7 positions agree with TRBD1. Germline V gene sequence: CDR1 MNHEY, CDR2 SMNVEV (reference sequence). V lost 4 bases and J lost 1; bases outside the gene matches: 1. The CDR3 contains 13 residues. The CDR3 spells CASSWGQSYEQYF. The CDR3 DNA reads TGTGCCAGCAGTTGGGGACAGTCCTACGAGCAGTACTTC.

This rearrangement joins TRBV6-1 to TRBJ1-1; 7 bases agree with TRBD1. CDR1 MNHNS and CDR2 SASEGT come from the germline V gene. Trimming cost V 6 bases and J 6 bases; bases outside gene matches: 7. CDR3 length: 13 residues. CDR3 amino acids: CASSRNRGPEAFF. DNA for the CDR3: TGTGCCAGCAGCCGGAACAGGGGCCCTGAAGCTTTCTTT.

This clone was picked up many times. The chain carries TRBV21-1 and TRBJ1-6; the table's TRBD1 call for D was not verified on the DNA. TRBV21-1 counts as a pseudogene. This CDR3 has 17 amino acids. The CDR3 loop is CASGPLDGQGAWSPLHF. The CDR3 DNA sequence: TGTGCCAGCGGACCCCTCGACGGACAGGGGGCTTGGTCACCCCTCCACTTT.

This chain links TRBV30 with TRBJ2-7, with 9 bases that match TRBD2. Trimming took 5 bases from V and 0 from J; bases not matched to a gene: 5. CDR1 and CDR2 (germline): GTSNPN, SVGIG (reference sequence). The CDR3 has 14 amino acids. CDR3 nucleotide sequence: TGTGCCTGGGGTCGTAGCGGGGGCTCCTACGAGCAGTACTTC. Translation gives CAWGRSGGSYEQYF.

J is TRBJ1-2 and V is TRBV6-5; tentatively, D is TRBD1 (6 bases). This CDR3 region has 12 residues. V dropped 4 bases and J dropped 6 bases, with 9 bases sitting between them. The germline V gene has CDR1 MNHEY and CDR2 SVGAGI. CDR3 sequence (DNA): TGTGCCAGCAGTTGGGCAGGGGATGGCTACACCTTC. Encoded protein: CASSWAGDGYTF.

This chain joins TRBV18 and TRBJ2-1, with TRBD2 identical over 8 bases. J gave up 0 bases and V 1 base, and 2 bases lay outside the gene matches. Germline loops: CDR1 KGHSH, CDR2 LQKENI. CDR3 length: 16 amino acids. CDR3 amino acids: CASSPQRGSSYNEQFF. As DNA, the CDR3 is TGTGCCAGCTCACCACAGCGGGGGAGCTCCTACAATGAGCAGTTCTTC.

The gene calls are TRBV2 and TRBJ1-1; D is unresolved. The CDR3 has 11 residues. Germline lookup yields CDR1 SNHLY and CDR2 FYNNEI. Trimming left V 8 bases short and J 3 bases short, with 7 bases between. The CDR3 DNA is TGTGCCAGCTGGTGGGACACTGAAGCTTTCTTT. This gives the protein CASWWDTEAFF.

The chain is built from TRBV9 and TRBJ2-7; 9 bases align to TRBD2. The CDR3 is 14 residues long. CDR1 SGDLS and CDR2 YYNGEE come from the germline V gene. V lost 2 bases and J lost 5; bases outside the gene matches: 5. CDR3 nucleotides: TGTGCCAGCAGCGTTTTAGCGGGAGCGGACGAGCAGTACTTC. It codes for CASSVLAGADEQYF.

The chain uses TRBV5-1 and TRBJ2-1; maybe TRBD1 (6 bases). The CDR3 is 15 amino acids. Trimming shortened V by 5 bases and J by 2 bases, and 14 bases separated the two germline ends. Germline CDR1 reads SGHRS; CDR2 reads YFSETQ. In nucleotides, the CDR3 is TGCGCCAGCAGGTTAAACACAGGGACCTACAATGAGCAGTTCTTC. Protein: CASRLNTGTYNEQFF.